This passage covers 17 T cell receptor beta chains from one sample sequenced in a study of regulatory T cells in long-lasting Graves disease. Relying on iRepertoire HTBI primers and Arm-PCR of CDR3 regions, the team built TCR beta libraries. TCRdb itself ran the multiplex PCR reads through MiXCR, one entry per CDR3 protein. The sample consists of around 420,000 distinct CDR3 sequences, 15% of them appearing once. Time point here: newly diagnosed GD, antithyroid drugs for less than 3 months. From PBMCs, RNA was extracted and then used to make the TCR library. The same data also went into a second study, on T cells in Graves' hyperthyroidism and ophthalmopathy.

Sequenced material: peripheral blood mononuclear cells (PBMCs), taken at new diagnosis, from a patient treated with antithyroid drugs. The receptors stem from a woman in her thirties or forties with Graves disease.

This clonotype was seen many times. The rearrangement joins TRBV2 to TRBJ2-2; D unresolved. The CDR3 extends over 15 amino acids. V was shortened by 5 bases and J by 0 bases, with 10 bases between the two germline ends. Germline CDR1 reads SNHLY; CDR2 reads FYNNEI. The CDR3 sequence is CASSRHIANTGELFF. CDR3 coding DNA: TGTGCCAGCAGTAGGCATATTGCGAACACCGGGGAGCTGTTTTTT.

This clonotype has ten or more counts. The rearrangement links TRBV19 to TRBJ1-6; a weak D match, TRBD1 (5 bases). The V gene's germline CDR1 is LNHDA and CDR2 SQIVND (reference sequence). This CDR3 comprises 14 residues. The V end lost 6 bases, the J end lost 7 bases, and 13 bases lay between the germline ends. CDR3 residues: CASSLGRGNSPLHF. In DNA form, the CDR3 reads TGTGCCAGTAGCCTAGGGCGGGGGAATTCACCCCTCCACTTT.

This clonotype has only a few counts. This chain joins TRBV5-4 and TRBJ2-3; TRBD2 aligns across 9 bases. Germline trimming cut 0 bases from V and 3 bases from J; bases unmatched to any gene: 5. The CDR3 contains 16 residues. Germline V gene sequence: CDR1 SGHNT, CDR2 YYREEE (reference sequence). Here the CDR3 reads CASSLGGSGRTDTQYF. CDR3 bases: TGTGCCAGCAGCTTGGGGGGTAGCGGGAGAACAGATACGCAGTATTTT.

Only a few counts were recorded for this clonotype. The CDR3 reads CASTSGGEADEQYF. The CDR3 nucleotides read TGTGCCAGCACCTCAGGGGGGGAGGCCGACGAGCAGTACTTC. The rearrangement uses TRBV7-8 and TRBJ2-7; D may match TRBD1 or TRBD2 (7 bases each). The CDR3 runs 14 residues. Germline values: CDR1 SGHVS, CDR2 FQNEAQ. Between the trimmed V and J ends, which lost 7 bases and 5 bases, there was a span of 18 bases.

This clonotype came up many times. The J gene is TRBJ2-2, the V gene TRBV29-1; TRBD1 matches at 8 bases. CDR1 is SQVTM and CDR2 is ANQGSEA in the germline V gene. There are 16 residues in the CDR3. J was trimmed by 5 bases and V by 3 bases; bases with no gene match: 11. CDR3 nucleotides: TGCAGCGTTGAGATAACGGGCAGGGGGCAAACCGGGGAGCTGTTTTTT. Protein sequence: CSVEITGRGQTGELFF.

This clonotype was seen a handful of times. The chain employs TRBV20-1 and TRBJ1-4; no reliable D call. V was pared by 1 base and J by 7 bases, with 10 bases between. From germline, CDR1 is DFQATT and CDR2 SNEGSKA (reference sequence). This CDR3 region has 13 residues. The CDR3 DNA reads TGCAGTGCTAGAGGACACCAAGCTGAAAAACTGTTTTTT. This codes for CSARGHQAEKLFF.

This clonotype came up many times. The V and J genes are TRBV11-3 and TRBJ2-1; D is ambiguous. CDR3 size: 14 residues. Per germline, CDR1 SGHNT and CDR2 YENEEA. Trimming stripped 4 bases from V and 1 base from J, with 8 bases between. The CDR3 reads CASSSPWSYNEQFF. The CDR3 nucleotides read TGTGCCAGCAGCTCACCATGGTCCTACAATGAGCAGTTCTTC.

CDR3 sequence reads: CASSIDNSYNEQFF. The CDR3 DNA follows: TGTGCCAGTAGTATAGATAACTCGTACAATGAGCAGTTCTTC. This rearrangement joins TRBV19 to TRBJ2-1, with D unresolved. Germline CDR1 is LNHDA and CDR2 is SQIVND (reference sequence). Trimming cost V 0 bases and J 4 bases, with 7 bases left between them. The CDR3 length is 14 residues.

Concerning this clonotype itself: A much bigger clone sits one base away, suggesting this may be a read error. V is TRBV5-1 and J is TRBJ2-7, with D perhaps matching TRBD2 (6 bases). Trimming stripped 0 bases from V and 0 bases from J, with 13 bases between. The CDR3 has 16 amino acids. CDR1 and CDR2 (germline): SGHRS, YFSETQ. Here the CDR3 DNA reads TGCGCCAGCAGCTTGGGAGGACCGGGAGCCTCCTACGAGCAGTACTTC. It yields the protein CASSLGGPGASYEQYF.

This clonotype was recorded many times. The chain recombines TRBV12-3 or TRBV12-4 with TRBJ1-3; no definite D call. Trimming stripped 5 bases from V and 0 bases from J, with 11 bases between. There are 15 residues in the CDR3. This chain's CDR3 is CASSRLQFSGNTIYF. CDR3 sequence (DNA): TGTGCCAGCAGTCGACTACAGTTCTCTGGAAACACCATATATTTT.

This clonotype was observed at least ten times. CDR3 residues: CASSRGTGVEEKLFF. The CDR3 region has the DNA TGTGCCAGCTCCAGGGGGACAGGGGTCGAGGAAAAACTGTTTTTT. V usage is TRBV5-5 and J usage is TRBJ1-4; TRBD1 agrees at 10 bases. Germline V CDR1 and CDR2: SGHKS, YYEKEE (reference sequence). CDR3 length: 15 residues. Trimming cost V 7 bases and J 8 bases; bases outside gene matches: 11.

This clonotype was recorded once. Since a much larger clone is just one base distant, this may be a read error. The chain joins TRBV10-2 to TRBJ1-5, with D hard to call. The germline V gene encodes CDR1 WSHSY and CDR2 SAAADI. The length of the CDR3 is 14 residues. CDR3 coding DNA: TGCGCCATCAGTGATTCGGGCCCCAATCAGCCCCAGCATTTT. Protein sequence: CAISDSGPNQPQHF.

This clonotype was recorded a few times. The rearrangement uses TRBV4-1 and TRBJ2-7; D gene uncertain. The CDR3 covers 16 residues. The germline V gene encodes CDR1 MGHRA and CDR2 YSYEKL. V was cut by 0 bases and J by 2 bases, with 14 bases left in between. For the CDR3, the DNA is TGCGCCAGCAGCCAAGATTTCGAGCGAGCCGCCTACGAGCAGTACTTC. Protein product: CASSQDFERAAYEQYF.

Concerning this clonotype: The junction and the germline gene differ at one end; a read error may be behind it. V and J are TRBV19 and TRBJ1-1; 10 bases fit TRBD1. The CDR3 extends over 15 amino acids. CDR1 LNHDA and CDR2 SQIVND come from the germline V gene (reference sequence). This chain's CDR3 is CASSAARDRGPEALF. The CDR3 DNA follows: TGTGCCAGTAGTGCCGCTCGGGACAGGGGCCCTGAAGCTCTCTTT.

With respect to this clonotype: A read error may be the cause here, since a much bigger clone is one base away. CDR3 residues: CASSFYATERKTQYF. In DNA form, the CDR3 reads TGTGCCAGCAGTTTCTACGCTACTGAGAGGAAGACCCAGTACTTC. This chain links TRBV28 with TRBJ2-5, with no clear D. From germline, CDR1 is MDHEN and CDR2 SYDVKM. V was pared by 3 bases and J by 6 bases, with 17 bases between. The CDR3 spans 15 residues.

This clonotype came up many times. The chain uses TRBV28 and TRBJ2-3; 11 bases fit TRBD1. CDR3 length: 16 amino acids. Germline V gene lookup returns CDR1 MDHEN and CDR2 SYDVKM. The ends lost 5 bases at V and 6 bases at J; junction bases unmatched: 10. DNA for the CDR3: TGTGCCAGCAGTCTTACCGGGACAGGGGGTAGCGATACGCAGTATTTT. It yields the protein CASSLTGTGGSDTQYF.

Ten or more counts support this clonotype. The CDR3 sequence: CASSERLAGGPRTGELFF. The CDR3 DNA is TGTGCCAGCAGCGAGAGACTAGCGGGAGGGCCGAGAACCGGGGAGCTGTTTTTT. The V gene is TRBV11-1, the J gene TRBJ2-2, with 14 bases identical to TRBD2. CDR3 length: 18 amino acids. Germline assignment: CDR1 SGHAT and CDR2 FQDESV (reference sequence). V shed 5 bases, J shed 5 bases, and the junction held 10 bases outside the gene matches.